A single sample gave rise to the 2 T cell receptor beta chains below, sequenced in a study of blood T cell repertoires in COVID-19. TCRdb's table, derived via immunoSEQ multiplex PCR, lists solely in-frame clones and lacks some. In the table there are some 130,000 clones, more than 75% of which are singletons. What was sequenced was peripheral blood. These receptors originate from a man in his sixties who had recovered from COVID-19.

This clone is a singleton in its sample. The chain recombines TRBV5-4 with TRBJ1-1; D unclear. Looked up from germline, CDR1 is SGHNT and CDR2 is YYREEE (reference sequence). Trimming removed 0 bases at V and 4 bases at J, with 7 bases between. This CDR3 is built from 13 residues. The CDR3 nucleotides are TGTGCCAGCAGCTTGGACACTATCACTGAAGCTTTCTTT. Translating gives CASSLDTITEAFF.

This clone was counted once. This chain uses TRBV11-2 with TRBJ2-7; 9 nucleotides agree with TRBD2. V shed 5 bases, J shed 0 bases, and the junction held 11 bases outside the gene matches. The CDR3 spans 17 residues. Germline assignment: CDR1 SGHAT and CDR2 FQNNGV. CDR3 in DNA: TGTGCCAGCAGCGGGAGGGGCGGGGGGGCCCTCTCCTACGAGCAGTACTTC. Protein product: CASSGRGGGALSYEQYF.